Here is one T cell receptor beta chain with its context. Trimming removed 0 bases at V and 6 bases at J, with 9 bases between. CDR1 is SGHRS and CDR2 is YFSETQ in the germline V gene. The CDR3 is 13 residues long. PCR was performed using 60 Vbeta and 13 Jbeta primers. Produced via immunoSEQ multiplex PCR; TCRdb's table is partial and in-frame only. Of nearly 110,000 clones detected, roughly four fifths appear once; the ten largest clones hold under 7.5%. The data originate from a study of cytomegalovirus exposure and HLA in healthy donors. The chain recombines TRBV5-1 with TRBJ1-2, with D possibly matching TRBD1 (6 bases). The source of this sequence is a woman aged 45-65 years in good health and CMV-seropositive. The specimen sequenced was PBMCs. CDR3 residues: CASSLVPGDGYTF. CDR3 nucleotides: TGCGCCAGCAGCTTGGTCCCAGGGGATGGCTACACCTTC.